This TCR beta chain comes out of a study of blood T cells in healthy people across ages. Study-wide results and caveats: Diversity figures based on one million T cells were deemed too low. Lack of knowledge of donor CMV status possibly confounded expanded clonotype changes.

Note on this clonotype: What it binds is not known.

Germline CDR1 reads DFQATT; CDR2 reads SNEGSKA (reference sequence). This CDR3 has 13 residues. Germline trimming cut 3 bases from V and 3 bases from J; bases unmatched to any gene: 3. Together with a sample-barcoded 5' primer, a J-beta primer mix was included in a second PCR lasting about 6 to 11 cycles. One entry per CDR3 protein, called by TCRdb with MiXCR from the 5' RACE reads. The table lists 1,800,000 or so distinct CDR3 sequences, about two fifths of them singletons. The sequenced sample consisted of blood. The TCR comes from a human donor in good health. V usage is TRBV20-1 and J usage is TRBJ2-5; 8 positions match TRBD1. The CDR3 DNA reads TGCAGTGCTAGTGACAGGGGCGAAGAGACCCAGTACTTC. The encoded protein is CSASDRGEETQYF.